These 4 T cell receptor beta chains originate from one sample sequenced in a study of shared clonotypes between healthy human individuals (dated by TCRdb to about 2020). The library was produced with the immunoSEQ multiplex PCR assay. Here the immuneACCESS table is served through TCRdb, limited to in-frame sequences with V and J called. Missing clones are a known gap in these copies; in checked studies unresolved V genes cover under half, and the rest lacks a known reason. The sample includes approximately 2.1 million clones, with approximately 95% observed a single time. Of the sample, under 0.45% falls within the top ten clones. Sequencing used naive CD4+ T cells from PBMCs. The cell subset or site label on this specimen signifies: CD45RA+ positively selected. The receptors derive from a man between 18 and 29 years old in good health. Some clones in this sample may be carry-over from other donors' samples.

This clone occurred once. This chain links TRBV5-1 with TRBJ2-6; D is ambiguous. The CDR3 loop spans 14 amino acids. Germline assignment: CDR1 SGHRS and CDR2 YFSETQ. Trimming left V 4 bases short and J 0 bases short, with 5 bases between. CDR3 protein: CASSPFSGANVLTF. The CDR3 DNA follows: TGCGCCAGCAGCCCTTTCTCTGGGGCCAACGTCCTGACTTTC.

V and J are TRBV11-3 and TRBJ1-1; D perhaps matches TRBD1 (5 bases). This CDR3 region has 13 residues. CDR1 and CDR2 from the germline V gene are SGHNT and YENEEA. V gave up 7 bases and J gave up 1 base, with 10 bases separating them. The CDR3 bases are TGTGCCAGCACAGGGCAGGGGAACACTGAAGCTTTCTTT. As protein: CASTGQGNTEAFF. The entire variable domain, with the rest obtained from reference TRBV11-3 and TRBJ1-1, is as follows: EAGVVQSPRYKIIEKKQPVAFWCNPISGHNTLYWYLQNLGQGPELLIRYENEEAVDDSQLPKDRFSAERLKGVDSTLKIQPAELGDSAVYLCASTGQGNTEAFFGQGTRLTVV.

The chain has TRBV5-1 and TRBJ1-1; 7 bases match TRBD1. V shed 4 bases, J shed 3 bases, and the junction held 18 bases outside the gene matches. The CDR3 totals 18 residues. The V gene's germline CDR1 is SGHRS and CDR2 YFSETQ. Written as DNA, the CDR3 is TGCGCCAGCAGCGTAAATGCACAGGGGATTGGGGGCGACACTGAAGCTTTCTTT. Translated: CASSVNAQGIGGDTEAFF.

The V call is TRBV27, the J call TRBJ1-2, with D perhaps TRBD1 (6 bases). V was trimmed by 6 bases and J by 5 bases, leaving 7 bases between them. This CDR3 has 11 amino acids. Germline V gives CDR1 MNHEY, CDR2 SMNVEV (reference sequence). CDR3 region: CASRQGYGYTF. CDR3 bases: TGTGCCAGCAGACAGGGTTATGGCTACACCTTC.